The sample holds a few counts of the clone carrying this TCR beta chain. Its antigen is undetermined. A multiplex PCR was run with 60 Vbeta primers and 13 Jbeta primers. Some clones are missing from TCRdb's copy, which holds only in-frame ones; the method was immunoSEQ multiplex PCR. There are around 130,000 clones in the sample; about 8.6% occur only once, and 6% to 7.5% lies in the top ten. The data derive from a study of cytomegalovirus exposure and HLA in healthy donors. Looking at the study overall: In an earlier analysis, 95 million to 140 million unique TCR beta sequences were found from about 190 million T cells. The study, taken as a whole, reports: The study flagged about 160 TCR beta chains as cytomegalovirus-associated.

From germline, CDR1 is ENHRY and CDR2 SYGVKD. V was trimmed by 6 bases and J by 8 bases, leaving 13 bases between them. The CDR3 runs to 13 residues. This sequence was found in a woman between 40 and 50 years old in good health and CMV-seropositive. The chain employs TRBV10-3 and TRBJ1-4; D is possibly TRBD1 (5 bases). The sample consisted of PBMCs. The CDR3 DNA follows: TGTGCCATCAGCGGCAGGGTGGGGGAAAAACTGTTTTTT. Translated: CAISGRVGEKLFF.